This entry concerns a single T cell receptor beta chain. Its antigen is still unknown. Base qualities are not recorded, but no much larger clone differs from it by a single base. This specimen belongs to a study of blood T cell repertoires in COVID-19 (dated by TCRdb to 2018 to 2020). General notes on the study: Collaborator samples came from the United States, Italy and Spain and covered acute and convalescent phases of COVID-19. The dataset comprised deeply sampled blood TCRbeta repertoires from subjects exposed to, actively infected with, or recovered from COVID-19. The repertoires were released in a freely available public database intended as a resource for research on the immune response to SARS-CoV-2. Where available, HLA class I and class II types were obtained from metadata supplied by the sample provider rather than from assay-based typing. The sample metadata nearly always contained a de-identified subject ID, COVID-19 status, age in years and sex. The prospective study material was composed of cDNA or gDNA derived from T cells, B-cell-depleted T cells, or PBMCs. Samples were obtained from the ongoing ImmuneRACE study (first 160 participants) and from 1,254 subjects provided by 6 global collaborators. What the study reported, not specific to this receptor: The amount of clinical and demographic metadata varied by source and participant and was provided uncurated.

The CDR1 and CDR2 encoded by the germline V gene are KGHSH and LQKENI. V loses 9 bases, J loses 4 bases, and the germline ends lie 16 bases apart. The CDR3 covers 15 residues, taking in both the cysteine and the phenylalanine. This entry keeps only the CDR3 DNA: 45 bases, framed from base 1. Whole blood was collected in K2EDTA tubes by collaborating institutions according to the institutions' own protocols. For TCRbeta analysis, collaborators shipped samples as frozen whole blood, isolated PBMCs, or DNA extracted from either of those sample types. TCRbeta CDR3 regions were amplified from genomic DNA by means of the immunoSEQ Assay, a bias-controlled multiplex PCR. Processing in the source paper ran as follows. The number of nucleated cells in each sample was estimated by amplification of reference gene primers within the assay. Sequence reads were collapsed and filtered to measure the absolute abundance of every unique TCRbeta CDR3 rearrangement. Productive Simpson clonality was computed per sample as the square root of Simpson's diversity index over productive rearrangements. The clones in this table, taken by TCRdb from immuneACCESS, are in-frame only. Not every clone is retained; where verified, under half of the shortfall comes from an unresolved V gene, and the cause of the rest is unknown. From that table come the V and J calls and clone size; the DNA was used to work out D and trimming. A total of 30,000 to 45,000 clones appear in this sample, approximately 90% of them only once. The ten top clones hold 2% to 2.5% of the sample.

Material: peripheral blood. The clonotype was recovered from a man between 50 and 59 years old with active COVID-19. In this chain, TRBV18 is recombined with TRBJ2-6; a tentative D match to TRBD2 spans 5 bases. The nucleotide sequence is given as TGTGCCAGTTTCACTAGGCAGGTGGGGGCCAACGTCCTGACTTTC. The translation is CASFTRQVGANVLTF.